This TCR beta chain was recorded in a study of PD-L1 blockade in urothelial cancer. Study-wide context: The patients first took atezolizumab in about 2014, receiving 1,200 mg intravenously every 3 weeks. Patients previously received 0 to 3 chemotherapy regimens. Analyses were performed on blood at 3 weeks after treatment start (the second dose) and at 6 weeks.

The J segment lost 5 bases and the V segment lost 2 bases, leaving 6 bases of the junction unmatched. This CDR3 has 14 amino acids. The V gene's germline CDR1 is SGHDT and CDR2 YYEEEE. Profiling relied on immunoSEQ multiplex PCR, and the TCRdb table lists in-frame clones only, not all of them. The sample consists of about 76,000 clones, approximately 90% of them appearing once. The time point was: peripheral blood 6 weeks after treatment start. Each patient contributed between 1 and 8 total time points of blood mononuclear cells, pretreatment and during treatment. The chain couples TRBV5-6 to TRBJ1-1; 7 bases align to TRBD1. The receptor comes from a woman of 80 years or more with urothelial cancer. The input for sequencing was PBMCs, taken around atezolizumab (anti-PD-L1) treatment. For the CDR3, the DNA is TGTGCCAGCAGCTTCGGACAGGTTAGGACTGAAGCTTTCTTT. Translated: CASSFGQVRTEAFF.